This T cell receptor beta chain was retrieved from a study of regulatory T cells in long-lasting Graves disease. Study-level findings and limits: The study found TRBV28, TRBJ1-2 and TRBJ2-5 favored in persistent disease.

Libraries of TCR beta came from iRepertoire HTBI primers plus Arm-PCR of CDR3 regions. In TCRdb, the multiplex PCR reads were re-called with MiXCR into one record per CDR3 protein. Of about 220,000 distinct CDR3 sequences listed, roughly 19% were seen once; the top ten hold approximately 12%. V was trimmed by 10 bases and J by 7 bases, leaving 23 bases between them. The CDR3 totals 15 residues. Germline CDR1 and CDR2: LNHDA and SQIVND (reference sequence). The sample's time point: newly diagnosed GD, antithyroid drugs for less than 3 months. PBMC-extracted RNA yielded the TCR library. The table lists this clonotype with many counts. The antigen is unknown. The same sample was also studied in work on T cells in Graves' hyperthyroidism and ophthalmopathy. According to that study: Diagnosis relied on clinical symptoms, serum thyroxine and TRAb, thyroid ultrasound and orbital computed tomography.

The receptor was derived from a woman aged 30 to 39 with Graves disease. The chain recombines TRBV19 with TRBJ2-1, with a tentative D call TRBD2 (6 bases). Sample: peripheral blood mononuclear cells (PBMCs), taken at new diagnosis, from a patient treated with antithyroid drugs. The CDR3 region is CATQAGKGRLNEQFF. The DNA for the CDR3 is TGTGCCACACAGGCGGGGAAGGGGAGGTTAAATGAGCAGTTCTTC. The complete variable domain, with remaining parts taken from reference TRBV19 and TRBJ2-1, reads DGGITQSPKYLFRKEGQNVTLSCEQNLNHDAMYWYRQDPGQGLRLIYYSQIVNDFQKGDIAEGYSVSREKKESFPLTVTSAQKNPTAFYLCATQAGKGRLNEQFFGPGTRLTVL.